Sequencing of this T cell receptor (beta chain) was carried out in a study of radiation and T cells in renal cell carcinoma. Germline CDR1 reads SNHLY; CDR2 reads FYNNEI. The CDR3 totals 14 residues. The V gene lost 8 bases and the J gene lost 4 bases, with 14 bases spanning the gap. The time point here: blood 4 weeks post-SBRT, at nephrectomy. Documented treatment: 15 Gy SBRT to primary tumor, nephrectomy 4 weeks later. Nephrectomy followed 15 Gy stereotactic body radiation by 4 weeks. After SBRT, blood was collected at 2 and 4 weeks, plus baseline. This renal cell carcinoma was of the clear cell type. Repertoires were generated with immunoSEQ multiplex PCR, while TCRdb's copy carries only in-frame clones and drops some. The profile shows about 83,000 clones, approximately 87% of them singletons.

This receptor was obtained from a woman aged 55-70 years with renal cell carcinoma. The chain is built from TRBV2 and TRBJ1-4, with a weak D call TRBD1 (5 bases). Sequencing was performed on blood, taken from a patient whose treatment included radiotherapy and nephrectomy. The CDR3, as DNA: TGTGCCAGCGGGCCCGGGGGGGGTAATGAAAAACTGTTTTTT. This sequence encodes CASGPGGGNEKLFF.